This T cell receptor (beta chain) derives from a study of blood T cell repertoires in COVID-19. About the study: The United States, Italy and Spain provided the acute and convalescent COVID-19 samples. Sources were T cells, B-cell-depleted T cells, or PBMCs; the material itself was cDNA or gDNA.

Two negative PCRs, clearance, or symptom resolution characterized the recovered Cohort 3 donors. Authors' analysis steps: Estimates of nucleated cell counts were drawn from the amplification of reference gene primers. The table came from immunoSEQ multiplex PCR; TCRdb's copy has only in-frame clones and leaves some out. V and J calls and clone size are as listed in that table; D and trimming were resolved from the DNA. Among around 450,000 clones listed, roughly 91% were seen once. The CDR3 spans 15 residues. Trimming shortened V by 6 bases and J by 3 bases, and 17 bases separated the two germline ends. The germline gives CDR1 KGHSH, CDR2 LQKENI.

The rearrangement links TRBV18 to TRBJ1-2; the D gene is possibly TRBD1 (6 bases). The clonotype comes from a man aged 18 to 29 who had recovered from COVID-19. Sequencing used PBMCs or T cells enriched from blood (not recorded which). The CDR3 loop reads CASSPTQGLDYGYTF. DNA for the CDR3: TGTGCCAGCTCTCCCACACAGGGATTGGACTATGGCTACACCTTC. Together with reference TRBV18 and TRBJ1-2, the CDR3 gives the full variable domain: NAGVMQNPRHLVRRRGQEARLRCSPMKGHSHVYWYRQLPEEGLKFMVYLQKENIIDESGMPKERFSAEFPKEGPSILRIQQVVRGDSAAYFCASSPTQGLDYGYTFGSGTRLTVV.